The rows below give T cell receptor beta chains drawn from one sample of a study of blood T cell repertoires in COVID-19. Here immunoSEQ multiplex PCR was the method, and the copy in TCRdb shows in-frame clones only, minus some. The table shows about 62,000 clones, with just over 85% occurring only once. Sequenced: peripheral blood. These receptor sequences come from a woman of 80 years or more with acute or convalescent COVID-19. CDR3s include the opening cysteine and the closing phenylalanine or tryptophan. A D gene is named only where the DNA matches it firmly. Only part of the rows carry a size: once, few, many, or a class if the clone is expanded.

v_call: TRBV30; clone_size: few; j_call: TRBJ1-1; d_call: TRBD1; cdr3_aa: CAPRTGDTEAFF; cdr3_nt: TGTGCCCCCCGGACAGGGGACACTGAAGCTTTCTTT
v_call: TRBV6-5; clone_size: few; j_call: TRBJ1-2; d_call: TRBD1; cdr3_aa: CASSSGTEAYGYTF; cdr3_nt: TGTGCCAGCAGCTCCGGGACAGAGGCCTATGGCTACACCTTC
v_call: TRBV7-3; clone_size: NA; j_call: TRBJ2-1; d_call: TRBD1; cdr3_aa: CASSTTGVAILGNEQFF; cdr3_nt: TGTGCCAGCAGCACCACAGGGGTGGCCATCCTGGGGAATGAGCAGTTCTTC
v_call: TRBV7-9; clone_size: NA; j_call: TRBJ1-1; d_call: NA; cdr3_aa: CASTPGQGRYTEAFF; cdr3_nt: TGTGCCAGCACTCCCGGGCAGGGAAGGTACACTGAAGCTTTCTTT
v_call: TRBV4-1; clone_size: once; j_call: TRBJ2-6; d_call: NA; cdr3_aa: CASSQLSSGANVLTF; cdr3_nt: TGCGCCAGCAGCCAGTTATCCTCTGGGGCCAACGTCCTGACTTTC
v_call: TRBV3-1/TRBV3-2; clone_size: NA; j_call: TRBJ1-4; d_call: TRBD1; cdr3_aa: CASSQETGGGEKLFF; cdr3_nt: TGTGCCAGCAGCCAAGAAACAGGGGGAGGAGAAAAACTGTTTTTT
v_call: TRBV9; clone_size: NA; j_call: TRBJ1-1; d_call: NA; cdr3_aa: CASSVSVGTEAFF; cdr3_nt: TGTGCCAGCAGCGTATCGGTCGGCACTGAAGCTTTCTTT
v_call: TRBV9; clone_size: NA; j_call: TRBJ2-1; d_call: NA; cdr3_aa: CASSPRGASSYNEQFF; cdr3_nt: TGTGCCAGCAGCCCCCGGGGAGCAAGCTCCTACAATGAGCAGTTCTTC
v_call: TRBV5-6; clone_size: NA; j_call: TRBJ2-7; d_call: TRBD1; cdr3_aa: CASSWTGWNEQYF; cdr3_nt: TGTGCCAGCAGCTGGACAGGATGGAACGAGCAGTACTTC
v_call: TRBV2; clone_size: NA; j_call: TRBJ1-1; d_call: NA; cdr3_aa: CASSPRPGGTEAFF; cdr3_nt: TGTGCCAGCAGTCCCCGGCCCGGCGGCACTGAAGCTTTCTTT
v_call: TRBV6-5; clone_size: NA; j_call: TRBJ1-3; d_call: NA; cdr3_aa: CASSHQGHQRNTIYF; cdr3_nt: TGTGCCAGCAGTCACCAGGGGCATCAAAGAAACACCATATATTTT
v_call: TRBV5-1; clone_size: NA; j_call: TRBJ2-1; d_call: TRBD2; cdr3_aa: CASSLAGGRKDEQFF; cdr3_nt: TGCGCCAGCAGCTTGGCCGGCGGGAGGAAGGATGAGCAGTTCTTC
v_call: TRBV6-2/TRBV6-3; clone_size: NA; j_call: TRBJ2-7; d_call: NA; cdr3_aa: CASSYSRGNRNEQYF; cdr3_nt: TGTGCCAGCAGTTACTCCCGCGGGAATAGGAACGAGCAGTACTTC
v_call: TRBV19; clone_size: NA; j_call: TRBJ2-7; d_call: NA; cdr3_aa: CASSILAVGQPPYEQYF; cdr3_nt: TGTGCCAGTAGTATATTGGCGGTGGGGCAGCCCCCCTACGAGCAGTACTTC
v_call: TRBV27; clone_size: NA; j_call: TRBJ1-5; d_call: NA; cdr3_aa: CASRREFSNQPQHF; cdr3_nt: TGTGCCAGCAGAAGGGAGTTTAGCAATCAGCCCCAGCATTTT
v_call: TRBV12-3/TRBV12-4; clone_size: NA; j_call: TRBJ2-1; d_call: NA; cdr3_aa: CASRADSYNEQFF; cdr3_nt: TGTGCCAGCAGAGCGGATTCCTACAATGAGCAGTTCTTC
v_call: TRBV6-6; clone_size: NA; j_call: TRBJ2-7; d_call: TRBD2; cdr3_aa: CASSRRLAGSLEQYF; cdr3_nt: TGTGCCAGCAGCCGTCGACTAGCGGGGTCCCTCGAGCAGTACTTC
v_call: TRBV9; clone_size: NA; j_call: TRBJ1-1; d_call: NA; cdr3_aa: CASSVAGSNTEAFF; cdr3_nt: TGTGCCAGCAGCGTAGCAGGTTCGAACACTGAAGCTTTCTTT
v_call: TRBV14; clone_size: NA; j_call: TRBJ2-5; d_call: TRBD2; cdr3_aa: CASSKLAGRNQETQYF; cdr3_nt: TGTGCCAGCAGTAAGCTAGCGGGACGTAACCAAGAGACCCAGTACTTC
v_call: TRBV6-5; clone_size: NA; j_call: TRBJ2-1; d_call: NA; cdr3_aa: CASKGEGEQFF; cdr3_nt: TGTGCCAGCAAGGGAGAGGGTGAGCAGTTCTTC
v_call: TRBV12-3/TRBV12-4; clone_size: NA; j_call: TRBJ2-3; d_call: NA; cdr3_aa: CASNLQGGDTQYF; cdr3_nt: TGTGCCAGCAACCTCCAGGGGGGAGATACGCAGTATTTT
v_call: TRBV6-5; clone_size: NA; j_call: TRBJ2-7; d_call: TRBD1; cdr3_aa: CASSTYNRGEQYF; cdr3_nt: TGTGCCAGCAGTACTTACAACAGGGGCGAGCAGTACTTC
v_call: TRBV5-6; clone_size: NA; j_call: TRBJ2-1; d_call: NA; cdr3_aa: CASSRRAGSSYNEQFF; cdr3_nt: TGTGCCAGCAGCCGGAGGGCAGGGAGCTCCTACAATGAGCAGTTCTTC
v_call: TRBV20-1; clone_size: NA; j_call: TRBJ1-2; d_call: NA; cdr3_aa: CSASAANYGYTF; cdr3_nt: TGCAGTGCTAGTGCGGCTAACTATGGCTACACCTTC
v_call: TRBV7-9; clone_size: few; j_call: TRBJ2-5; d_call: NA; cdr3_aa: CASSSAGLGEETQYF; cdr3_nt: TGTGCCAGCAGCTCGGCAGGGTTAGGTGAAGAGACCCAGTACTTC
v_call: TRBV10-3; clone_size: once; j_call: TRBJ1-6; d_call: NA; cdr3_aa: CAISSTTGTAISPLHF; cdr3_nt: TGTGCCATCAGCTCCACCACCGGGACTGCCATTTCACCCCTCCACTTT
v_call: TRBV5-1; clone_size: NA; j_call: TRBJ2-7; d_call: TRBD1; cdr3_aa: CASSLIDAGGTSYEQYF; cdr3_nt: TGCGCCAGCAGCTTGATCGACGCAGGGGGCACTTCCTACGAGCAGTACTTC
v_call: TRBV14; clone_size: NA; j_call: TRBJ1-6; d_call: TRBD1; cdr3_aa: CASSIRTGMSSPLHF; cdr3_nt: TGTGCCAGCAGCATTCGGACAGGGATGAGTTCACCCCTCCACTTT
v_call: TRBV6-5; clone_size: NA; j_call: TRBJ2-7; d_call: TRBD2; cdr3_aa: CASSWLTSGSSYEQYF; cdr3_nt: TGTGCCAGCAGTTGGCTTACTAGCGGGAGCTCCTACGAGCAGTACTTC
v_call: TRBV3-1/TRBV3-2; clone_size: NA; j_call: TRBJ1-6; d_call: NA; cdr3_aa: CASSQLNNSPLHF; cdr3_nt: TGTGCCAGCAGCCAATTAAATAATTCACCCCTCCACTTT
v_call: TRBV30; clone_size: NA; j_call: TRBJ2-3; d_call: NA; cdr3_aa: CAWSVSQHTDTQYF; cdr3_nt: TGTGCCTGGAGTGTATCTCAACACACAGATACGCAGTATTTT
v_call: TRBV4-1; clone_size: NA; j_call: TRBJ2-3; d_call: TRBD1; cdr3_aa: CASSRRTGATSTDTQYF; cdr3_nt: TGCGCCAGCAGCCGCAGAACAGGGGCTACTAGCACAGATACGCAGTATTTT
v_call: TRBV7-2; clone_size: NA; j_call: TRBJ2-1; d_call: NA; cdr3_aa: CASSTRSGIAHNEQFF; cdr3_nt: TGTGCCAGCAGCACTCGTTCAGGGATTGCCCACAATGAGCAGTTCTTC
v_call: TRBV7-2; clone_size: few; j_call: TRBJ2-2; d_call: NA; cdr3_aa: CASSLMSGNTGELFF; cdr3_nt: TGTGCCAGCAGCTTAATGTCGGGGAACACCGGGGAGCTGTTTTTT
v_call: TRBV2; clone_size: once; j_call: TRBJ1-1; d_call: NA; cdr3_aa: CASRITQGGRGSAFF; cdr3_nt: TGTGCCAGCAGAATAACGCAGGGAGGTCGGGGGTCAGCTTTCTTT
v_call: TRBV18; clone_size: NA; j_call: TRBJ1-2; d_call: TRBD1; cdr3_aa: CASSPTGTEFYGYTF; cdr3_nt: TGTGCCAGCTCACCCACCGGGACAGAATTCTATGGCTACACCTTC
v_call: TRBV19; clone_size: once; j_call: TRBJ1-6; d_call: NA; cdr3_aa: CASRTLLGVSPLHF; cdr3_nt: TGTGCCAGTAGAACACTTCTAGGGGTTTCACCCCTCCACTTT
v_call: TRBV2; clone_size: NA; j_call: TRBJ2-3; d_call: TRBD2; cdr3_aa: CASPASGGLTQYF; cdr3_nt: TGTGCCAGCCCGGCTAGCGGGGGCCTTACGCAGTATTTT
v_call: TRBV7-9; clone_size: NA; j_call: TRBJ2-3; d_call: NA; cdr3_aa: CASSLGRGLADTQYF; cdr3_nt: TGTGCCAGCAGCTTAGGGAGGGGCCTAGCGGATACGCAGTATTTT
v_call: TRBV15; clone_size: NA; j_call: TRBJ1-2; d_call: NA; cdr3_aa: CATSREYRGSGYTF; cdr3_nt: TGTGCCACCAGCAGAGAGTACAGAGGGTCTGGCTACACCTTC
v_call: TRBV15; clone_size: NA; j_call: TRBJ2-1; d_call: TRBD1; cdr3_aa: CATSTGTGDVSYNEQFF; cdr3_nt: TGTGCCACCAGCACCGGGACAGGGGACGTCTCCTACAATGAGCAGTTCTTC
v_call: TRBV6-5; clone_size: NA; j_call: TRBJ1-1; d_call: TRBD1; cdr3_aa: CASSGLGQGAIEAFF; cdr3_nt: TGTGCCAGCAGCGGCCTAGGACAGGGGGCTATTGAAGCTTTCTTT
v_call: TRBV5-1; clone_size: NA; j_call: TRBJ2-7; d_call: NA; cdr3_aa: CASSLDRVRYEQYF; cdr3_nt: TGCGCCAGCAGCTTGGACAGGGTTCGTTACGAGCAGTACTTC
v_call: TRBV3-1/TRBV3-2; clone_size: NA; j_call: TRBJ2-5; d_call: TRBD2; cdr3_aa: CASRPRTSGQETQYF; cdr3_nt: TGTGCCAGCAGACCCAGGACTAGCGGACAAGAGACCCAGTACTTC
v_call: TRBV7-3; clone_size: NA; j_call: TRBJ1-1; d_call: NA; cdr3_aa: CASSWRPSTEAFF; cdr3_nt: TGTGCCAGCAGCTGGAGGCCCAGTACTGAAGCTTTCTTT
v_call: TRBV6-5; clone_size: NA; j_call: TRBJ2-4; d_call: NA; cdr3_aa: CASKAGSKNIQYF; cdr3_nt: TGTGCCAGCAAGGCGGGGAGCAAAAACATTCAGTACTTC
v_call: TRBV19; clone_size: NA; j_call: TRBJ1-1; d_call: NA; cdr3_aa: CASSSIDRGMNTEAFF; cdr3_nt: TGTGCCAGTAGTTCGATCGACCGGGGTATGAACACTGAAGCTTTCTTT
v_call: TRBV14; clone_size: NA; j_call: TRBJ1-4; d_call: NA; cdr3_aa: CASSQNGFEKLFF; cdr3_nt: TGTGCCAGCAGCCAGAACGGTTTCGAAAAACTGTTTTTT
v_call: TRBV5-1; clone_size: NA; j_call: TRBJ2-2; d_call: NA; cdr3_aa: CASSLGQGITGELFF; cdr3_nt: TGCGCCAGCAGCTTGGGGCAGGGGATCACCGGGGAGCTGTTTTTT
v_call: TRBV19; clone_size: once; j_call: TRBJ2-1; d_call: TRBD1; cdr3_aa: CASSTGTGGWDEQFF; cdr3_nt: TGTGCCAGTAGTACCGGGACAGGGGGCTGGGATGAGCAGTTCTTC
v_call: TRBV10-3; clone_size: NA; j_call: TRBJ2-1; d_call: TRBD2; cdr3_aa: CAISDGLAGGGNEQFF; cdr3_nt: TGTGCCATCAGTGACGGACTAGCGGGAGGTGGGAATGAGCAGTTCTTC
v_call: TRBV21-1; clone_size: once; j_call: TRBJ2-1; d_call: NA; cdr3_aa: CASSKGVLAGERNEQFF; cdr3_nt: TGTGCCAGCAGCAAGGGGGTATTGGCGGGAGAAAGGAATGAGCAGTTCTTC
v_call: TRBV28; clone_size: NA; j_call: TRBJ2-3; d_call: TRBD2; cdr3_aa: CASSPGTSGSKGDTQYF; cdr3_nt: TGTGCCAGCAGTCCCGGGACTAGCGGGTCGAAGGGAGATACGCAGTATTTT
v_call: TRBV10-3; clone_size: NA; j_call: TRBJ1-4; d_call: NA; cdr3_aa: CAIKDSSEKLFF; cdr3_nt: TGTGCCATCAAGGACAGCTCCGAAAAACTGTTTTTT
v_call: TRBV6-5; clone_size: NA; j_call: TRBJ2-7; d_call: TRBD1; cdr3_aa: CASSIGTGVGEQYF; cdr3_nt: TGTGCCAGCAGTATCGGGACAGGGGTGGGAGAGCAGTACTTC
v_call: TRBV5-6; clone_size: NA; j_call: TRBJ2-3; d_call: TRBD1; cdr3_aa: CASSLAGGLSTDTQYF; cdr3_nt: TGTGCCAGCAGCTTAGCAGGGGGCCTGAGCACAGATACGCAGTATTTT
v_call: TRBV2; clone_size: few; j_call: TRBJ2-7; d_call: NA; cdr3_aa: CASSEYYEQYF; cdr3_nt: TGTGCCAGCAGTGAGTACTACGAGCAGTACTTC
v_call: TRBV6-4; clone_size: NA; j_call: TRBJ2-2; d_call: TRBD1; cdr3_aa: CASSEQGSTGELFF; cdr3_nt: TGTGCCAGCAGTGAACAGGGGAGCACCGGGGAGCTGTTTTTT
v_call: TRBV19; clone_size: NA; j_call: TRBJ1-2; d_call: TRBD1; cdr3_aa: CASTSQGDGGYTF; cdr3_nt: TGTGCCAGTACCTCACAGGGGGATGGGGGCTACACCTTC
v_call: TRBV3-1/TRBV3-2; clone_size: NA; j_call: TRBJ1-5; d_call: NA; cdr3_aa: CASSQGRGSNQPQHF; cdr3_nt: TGTGCCAGCAGCCAAGGGCGGGGGAGCAATCAGCCCCAGCATTTT